Below, 7 T cell receptor beta chains from the same sample are listed, as sequenced in a study of T cell changes during pregnancy in multiple sclerosis. Assay: immunoSEQ multiplex PCR; the TCRdb copy retains only in-frame clones and omits some. Among more than 35,000 clones listed, 90% to 95% were seen once. This material consisted of CD4+ T cells from peripheral blood mononuclear cells, taken in the third trimester of pregnancy. The source is a female donor in good health, enrolled as a control in a pregnancy study.

The chain uses TRBV5-1 and TRBJ2-7; 9 positions agree with TRBD1. This CDR3 contains 18 residues. Germline CDR1 and CDR2: SGHRS and YFSETQ. V dropped 0 bases and J dropped 2; count of bases not matched to a gene: 12. The CDR3 reads CASSLGDRGGRNAYEQYF. Here the CDR3 DNA reads TGCGCCAGCAGCTTGGGCGACAGGGGGGGTAGGAACGCCTACGAGCAGTACTTC.

This chain uses TRBV19 with TRBJ1-1; D remains unclear. The CDR3 runs 13 residues. Per germline, CDR1 LNHDA and CDR2 SQIVND (reference sequence). Between the trimmed V and J ends, which lost 7 bases and 1 base, there was a span of 10 bases. CDR3 in amino acids: CASTFGRNTEAFF. The DNA of the CDR3 is TGTGCCAGTACCTTTGGGCGGAACACTGAAGCTTTCTTT.

The chain joins TRBV7-2 to TRBJ2-5, with TRBD1 matching 7 bases. The CDR3 is 13 residues long. Germline loops: CDR1 SGHTA, CDR2 FQGNSA. Trimming took 4 bases from V and 10 from J; bases not matched to a gene: 9. DNA for the CDR3: TGTGCCAGCAGCTCCAGGGGGACGGGCATCCAGTACTTC. Translated: CASSSRGTGIQYF.

The chain uses TRBV11-1 and TRBJ2-5; D unclear. The CDR3 runs 13 residues. V was cut by 5 bases and J by 5 bases, with 12 bases left in between. Germline V lookup: CDR1 SGHAT, CDR2 FQDESV (reference sequence). CDR3 nucleotides: TGTGCCAGCAGCGGATGGGCCGCGGAGACCCAGTACTTC. Protein: CASSGWAAETQYF.

This clone has more than one count but fewer than ten. This chain connects TRBV2 to TRBJ2-2, with 7 bases that match TRBD1. Germline V gives CDR1 SNHLY, CDR2 FYNNEI. The CDR3 length is 15 residues. The V gene end was trimmed by 6 bases and the J gene end by 0 bases; junction bases not matched to a gene: 4. The CDR3 bases are TGTGCCAGCAGAAGACAGGGCACGAACACCGGGGAGCTGTTTTTT. Translating it yields CASRRQGTNTGELFF.

J is TRBJ1-5 and V is TRBV7-2; D perhaps matches TRBD1 (5 bases). CDR3 length equals 15 residues. With 3 bases removed from V and 0 bases from J, the gap between germline ends came to 9 bases. The germline V gene encodes CDR1 SGHTA and CDR2 FQGNSA. DNA for the CDR3: TGTGCCAGCAGCTTTCGGCAGGGTAGCAATCAGCCCCAGCATTTT. Its protein product is CASSFRQGSNQPQHF.

Remarks on this clone: Germline is not matched at one junction end, which may reflect a read error. This rearrangement joins TRBV7-7 to TRBJ2-5; a weak D match, TRBD2 (5 bases). The length of the CDR3 is 11 residues. Germline CDR1 reads SSHAT; CDR2 reads FNYEAQ (reference sequence). The CDR3 protein is CASSRGETQYF. The CDR3 DNA sequence: TGTGCTAGCAGCCGAGGGGAGACCCAGTACTTC.